This TCR beta chain was documented in a study of blood T cells in healthy people across ages. Using a J-beta primer mix together with a sample-barcoded 5' primer, a second PCR was run for roughly 7 to 11 cycles. TCRdb reprocessed the 5' RACE reads via MiXCR and lists one record per CDR3 protein. The sample yields approximately 490,000 distinct CDR3 sequences, less than 25% seen once. In this sample, this clonotype turned up a few times. The V and J ends lost 0 bases and 2 bases, in that order; junction bases with no gene match: 4. The germline V gene encodes CDR1 DFQATT and CDR2 SNEGSKA (reference sequence). The CDR3 is 15 residues long. This sample also belongs to another study, concerning T cells of mothers and their children.

This receptor was identified in a boy younger than 18 in good health. Sequencing used blood. The V call is TRBV20-1, the J call TRBJ2-7; 10 bases agree with TRBD2. The CDR3 protein is CSARDPSGRAYEQYF. As DNA, the CDR3 is TGCAGTGCTAGAGATCCCAGCGGGAGGGCCTACGAGCAGTACTTC.